This T cell receptor (beta chain) stems from a study of T-cell reconstitution after alpha-beta-depleted transplantation in children. This clonotype has at least ten counts. The TCRbeta library was prepared with unique molecular identifiers. MiXCR was run by TCRdb on the PCR reads, yielding one entry per CDR3 protein. Of 170,000 or so distinct CDR3 sequences listed, roughly 7.5% are singletons. The V end was cut by 0 bases, the J end by 4 bases, with 18 bases between. There are 16 residues in the CDR3. The germline V gene has CDR1 GTSNPN and CDR2 SVGIG (reference sequence). The sample in question was PBMCs from the stem cell graft donor, obtained from the stem cell graft. The V and J genes are TRBV30 and TRBJ1-2, with a weak D call TRBD1 (5 bases). This TCR came from a human donor who donated a stem cell graft to a child with Wiskott-Aldrich syndrome. CDR3 protein: CAWSVKRAGSLYGYTF. The CDR3 DNA reads TGTGCCTGGAGTGTAAAGAGGGCAGGGAGTCTCTATGGCTACACCTTC.